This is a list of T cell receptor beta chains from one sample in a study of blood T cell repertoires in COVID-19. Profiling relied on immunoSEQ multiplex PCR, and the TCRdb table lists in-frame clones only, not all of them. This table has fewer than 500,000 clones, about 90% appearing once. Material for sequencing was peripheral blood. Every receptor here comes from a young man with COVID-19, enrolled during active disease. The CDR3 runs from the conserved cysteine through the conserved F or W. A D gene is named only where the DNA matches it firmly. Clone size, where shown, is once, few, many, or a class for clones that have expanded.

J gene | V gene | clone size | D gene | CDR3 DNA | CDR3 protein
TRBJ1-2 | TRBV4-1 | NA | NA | TGCGCCAGCAGCCCTAGGCAGGGTGGCTACACCTTC | CASSPRQGGYTF
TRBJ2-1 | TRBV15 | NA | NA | TGTGCCACCGGGGCTGACTTGGGCGAATACAATGAGCAGTTCTTC | CATGADLGEYNEQFF
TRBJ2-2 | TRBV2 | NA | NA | TGTGCCAGCAGTGGAACTGGACTATTCACCGGGGAGCTGTTTTTT | CASSGTGLFTGELFF
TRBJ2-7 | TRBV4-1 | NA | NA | TGCGCCAGCAGCCAAGATTCGAGGGGGAGGGCGAGCGAGCAGTACTTC | CASSQDSRGRASEQYF
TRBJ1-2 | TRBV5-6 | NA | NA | TGTGCCAGCAGACACCTGATGGCTGATAACTATGGCTACACCTTC | CASRHLMADNYGYTF
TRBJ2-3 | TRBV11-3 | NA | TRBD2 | TGTGCCAGCAGCTTAAGGACTAGCGCGGCAGATACGCAGTATTTT | CASSLRTSAADTQYF
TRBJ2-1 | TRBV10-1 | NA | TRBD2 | TGCGCCAGCAGCGCGGGAGGTTATGAGCAGTTCTTC | CASSAGGYEQFF
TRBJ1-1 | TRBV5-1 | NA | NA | TGCGCCAGCAGCTACAGGGTGAACACTGAAGCTTTCTTT | CASSYRVNTEAFF
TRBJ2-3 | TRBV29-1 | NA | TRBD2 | TGCAGCGAGAAGACTAGCGGGGGCACAGATACGCAGTATTTT | CSEKTSGGTDTQYF
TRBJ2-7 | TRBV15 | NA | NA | TGTGCCACCAGCAGAGATGGCCGGGGAGCGGACCAGTACTTC | CATSRDGRGADQYF
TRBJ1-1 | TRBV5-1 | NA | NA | TGCGCCAGCAGCTTGGGCGGGGGTTACATGAACACTGAAGCTTTCTTT | CASSLGGGYMNTEAFF
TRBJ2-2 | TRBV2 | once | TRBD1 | TGTGCCGGATCACAGGGGCCTGGGGAGCTGTTTTTT | CAGSQGPGELFF
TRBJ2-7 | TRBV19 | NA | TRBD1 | TGTGCCAGTACCCCCAAAAGGACAGGAGACGAGCAGTACTTC | CASTPKRTGDEQYF
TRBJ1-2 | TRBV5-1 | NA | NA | TGCGCCAGCAGCATTGATGACAGGAGGCTTTATGGCTACACCTTC | CASSIDDRRLYGYTF
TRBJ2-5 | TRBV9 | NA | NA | TGTGCCAGCAGCGTAGGTGCTAGCGCTGGTGTCGGAGAGACCCAGTACTTC | CASSVGASAGVGETQYF
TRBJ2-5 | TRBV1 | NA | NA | TGCACCAGCAGCCAAGTCTCTAGCGGGCTATCTCAAGAGACCCAGTACTTC | CTSSQVSSGLSQETQYF
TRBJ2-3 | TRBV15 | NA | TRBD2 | TGTGCCACAGGAGCGGGGGGGCGAGATACGCAGTATTTT | CATGAGGRDTQYF
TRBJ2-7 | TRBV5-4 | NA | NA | TGTGCCAGCAGCGGAACCGGACAGAGTACCTACGAGCAGTACTTC | CASSGTGQSTYEQYF
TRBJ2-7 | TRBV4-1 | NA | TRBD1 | TGCGCCAGCAGCCAAGGACAGGGCGCGAGCTCCTACGAGCAGTACTTC | CASSQGQGASSYEQYF
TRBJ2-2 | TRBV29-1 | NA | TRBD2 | TGCAGCGTCCCCCTGGCGGGGGGGCCGGCCGGGGAGCTGTTTTTT | CSVPLAGGPAGELFF
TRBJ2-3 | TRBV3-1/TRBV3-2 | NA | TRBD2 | TGTGCCAGCAGCCCCGAGAAGGTAGCGGGAATGAATTGGCGTGAAGATACGCAGTATTTT | CASSPEKVAGMNWREDTQYF
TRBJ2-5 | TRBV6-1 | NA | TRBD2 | TGTGCCAGCAGTGAACCTCCCCTCGGCGGGAGTGAACCTTTGGAGACCCAGTACTTC | CASSEPPLGGSEPLETQYF
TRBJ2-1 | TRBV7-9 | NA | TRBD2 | TGTGCCAGCACTGCGGGAGCGGTGCAGTTCTTC | CASTAGAVQFF
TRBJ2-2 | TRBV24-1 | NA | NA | TGTGCCACCCAGCCCAGGGGCACCGGGGAGCTGTTTTTT | CATQPRGTGELFF
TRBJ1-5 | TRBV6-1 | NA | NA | TGTGCCAGCAGTGACGACGGGCGGGGGGCCCAGCATTTT | CASSDDGRGAQHF
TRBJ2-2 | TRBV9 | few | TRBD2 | TGTGCCAGCAGCCGGACTAGCGGGGGGGCCGGGGAGCTGTTTTTT | CASSRTSGGAGELFF
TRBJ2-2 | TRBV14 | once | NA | TGTGCCAGCAGCCAAGTGGGCCCCATGAACACCGGGGAGCTGTTTTTT | CASSQVGPMNTGELFF
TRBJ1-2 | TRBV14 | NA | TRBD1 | TGTGCCAGCAGCCATGGGGACAGGGTTTCTAGTGGCTACACCTTC | CASSHGDRVSSGYTF
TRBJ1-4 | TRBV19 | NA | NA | TGTGCCAGCACCCTTGACAGGTCTAATGAAAAACTGTTTTTT | CASTLDRSNEKLFF
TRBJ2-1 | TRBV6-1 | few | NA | TGTGCCAGCAGTGAAGGGAGCTCCTACAATGAGCAGTTCTTC | CASSEGSSYNEQFF
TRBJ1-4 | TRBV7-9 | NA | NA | TGTGCCAGCAGCTCTGGACAGAGAGCAACTAATGAAAAACTGTTTTTT | CASSSGQRATNEKLFF
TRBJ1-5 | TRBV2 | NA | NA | TGTGCCAGCAGTGGTCACAATCAGCCCCAGCATTTT | CASSGHNQPQHF
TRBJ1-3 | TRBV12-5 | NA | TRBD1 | TGTGCTAGTGTCACTGAAGGGACAGTCTCTGGAAACACCATATATTTT | CASVTEGTVSGNTIYF
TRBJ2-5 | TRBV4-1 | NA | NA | TGCGCCAGCAGCCAAGCGTACGGGACCCAGTACTTC | CASSQAYGTQYF
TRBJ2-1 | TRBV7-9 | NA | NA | TGTGCCAGCAGCCCTCCTAGACAGAACTCCTACAATGAGCAGTTCTTC | CASSPPRQNSYNEQFF
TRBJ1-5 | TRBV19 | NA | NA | TGTGCCAGTAGTATAAACAGGGCGAGCAATCAGCCCCAGCATTTT | CASSINRASNQPQHF
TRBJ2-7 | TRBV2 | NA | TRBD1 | TGTGCCAGCAGTCGCCCGGACAGGCCGAGCGAGCAGTACTTC | CASSRPDRPSEQYF
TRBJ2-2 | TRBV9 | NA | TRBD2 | TGTGCCAGCAGCGTTAGCGGGACGAACACCGGGGAGCTGTTTTTT | CASSVSGTNTGELFF
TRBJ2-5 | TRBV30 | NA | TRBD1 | TGTGCCTGGAGCGGACAGGGGGGAAAGACCCAGTACTTC | CAWSGQGGKTQYF
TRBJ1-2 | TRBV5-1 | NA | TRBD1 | TGCGCCAGCAGCCAACGGACAGGGGCGAGTGGTAACTATGGCTACACCTTC | CASSQRTGASGNYGYTF
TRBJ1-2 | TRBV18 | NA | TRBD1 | TGTGCCAGCTCCCCGGGGACAGGCTCAGACTATGGCTACACCTTC | CASSPGTGSDYGYTF
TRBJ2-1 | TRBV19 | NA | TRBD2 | TGTGCCAGTAGTCCGACTAGCGGGAGAGTCCATGAGCAGTTCTTC | CASSPTSGRVHEQFF
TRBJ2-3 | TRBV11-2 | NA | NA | TGTGCCAGCAGCTTAGTGTACACAGATACGCAGTATTTT | CASSLVYTDTQYF
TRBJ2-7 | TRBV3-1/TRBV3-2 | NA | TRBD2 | TGTGCCAGCAGCCCCGGGACTAGCGTTTACGAGCAGTACTTC | CASSPGTSVYEQYF
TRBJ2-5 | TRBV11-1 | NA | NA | TGTGCCAGCAGCTTAGCTCAGTCCCAAGAGACCCAGTACTTC | CASSLAQSQETQYF
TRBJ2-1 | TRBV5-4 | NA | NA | TGTGCCAGCAGCACAGGACAGTACAATGAGCAGTTCTTC | CASSTGQYNEQFF